This T cell receptor (beta chain) was sequenced in a study of T cells after yellow fever vaccination. About the study: The fractions with low cell numbers were processed using SMART-Seq v4 Ultra Low Input.

Ten or more counts support this clonotype. What it binds is not known. CDR1 is ENHRY and CDR2 is SYGVKD in the germline V gene. After removal of 5 bases from V and 7 bases from J, the junction contained 6 bases not matched to a gene. This CDR3 has 15 residues. TCRdb reprocessed the 5' RACE reads via MiXCR and lists one record per CDR3 protein. The sample holds tens of thousands of distinct CDR3 sequences, 6.5% to 9% seen once. Whole-study results and caveats: The CD4 and CD8 compartments had a small share of their clonotypes in common. Contamination of FACS-sorted repertoires by abundant clonotypes from the bulk population could occur. Weaker overall was a secondary response that nonetheless peaked faster, on day 5 versus 15.

This clonotype originated in a man aged 25 to 40 who received the YFV17D yellow fever vaccine. The genes are TRBV10-3 and TRBJ2-1; TRBD2 agrees at 12 bases. The source was CD8+ T cells sorted from PBMCs, collected 15 days after the yellow fever booster vaccination. Here the CDR3 DNA reads TGTGCCATCAGTTCCGGGACTAGCGGGTTTAATGAGCAGTTCTTC. This encodes CAISSGTSGFNEQFF.